The entry that follows covers one T cell receptor (beta chain) sequence. Generated by immunoSEQ multiplex PCR, the TCRdb table keeps only in-frame clones and is missing some. The profile shows 630,000 or so clones, 70% to 90% of them singletons. The data stem from a study of shared T cell receptors in the human thymus. Germline V gene sequence: CDR1 SGDLS, CDR2 YYNGEE. V trimming: 0 bases; J trimming: 3 bases; junction bases outside the gene matches: 4. The CDR3 has 15 residues. The same sample was also used in a study of human thymus T cells.

The sample consisted of thymocytes. The chain couples TRBV9 to TRBJ2-3, with TRBD2 matching 7 bases. The receptor was derived from a boy in the first two years of life with a congenital heart defect. The CDR3 DNA reads as TGTGCCAGCAGCGTAGGAGCGGGGCAGACAGATACGCAGTATTTT. It yields the protein CASSVGAGQTDTQYF.